What follows describes a single TCR beta chain. Unmatched junction bases numbered 6, after V lost 8 bases and J lost 6 bases. The CDR3 spans 12 residues. Germline CDR1 and CDR2: MNHEY and SMNVEV (reference sequence). The data are from a study of T cell changes during pregnancy in multiple sclerosis. Sequenced by immunoSEQ multiplex PCR; TCRdb stores in-frame clones only, minus some. The table has about 92,000 clones, 90% to 95% seen once. The chain combines TRBV27 with TRBJ2-7; 8 bases align to TRBD1. The starting material was peripheral blood, obtained in the first trimester of pregnancy. This clonotype originated in a female donor with multiple sclerosis, enrolled in a pregnancy study. The CDR3, as DNA: TGTGCCAGCGGAGGACAGGGCTCCGAGCAGTACTTC. This codes for CASGGQGSEQYF.